These T cell receptor beta chains were read from a single sample in a study of CD8+CD57+ T cells in acquired aplastic anemia. MiXCR was run by TCRdb on the reads, yielding one entry per CDR3 protein. The table shows under 250,000 distinct CDR3 sequences, with more than 45% occurring only once. What was sequenced was sorted CD4+, CD8+, or CD8+CD57+ T cells (not recorded which) from PBMCs. These receptors originate from a human donor with aplastic anemia. Each CDR3 is given with its conserved first and last residue. The order of the fields is J gene, V gene, CDR3 length, clone size, D gene, CDR3 DNA, CDR3 protein. A D gene is named only where the DNA matches it firmly. Clone sizes are given selectively: once, few, many, or a class where the clone is expanded.

j_gene: TRBJ1-1; v_gene: TRBV4-3; len: 14; abundance: many; d_gene: TRBD1; CDR3nt: TGCGCCAGCAGCCCCGGGACAGGGCTCACTGAAGCTTTCTTT; CDR3aa: CASSPGTGLTEAFF
j_gene: TRBJ2-3; v_gene: TRBV6-1; len: 15; abundance: -; d_gene: TRBD2; CDR3nt: TGTGCCAGCAGCCCCACTAGCGGGGTATTGGGTACGCAGTATTTT; CDR3aa: CASSPTSGVLGTQYF
j_gene: TRBJ1-1; v_gene: TRBV7-8; len: 14; abundance: -; d_gene: -; CDR3nt: TGTGCCAGCATCCTATCGGAGGGGTATACTGAAGCTTTCTTT; CDR3aa: CASILSEGYTEAFF
j_gene: TRBJ1-1; v_gene: TRBV4-3; len: 16; abundance: few; d_gene: -; CDR3nt: TGCGCCAGCAGCCAAGATCGTGAGACTTGGGGTACTGAAGCTTTCTTT; CDR3aa: CASSQDRETWGTEAFF
j_gene: TRBJ2-7; v_gene: TRBV24-1; len: 8; abundance: few; d_gene: -; CDR3nt: TGTGCCACCTACGAGCAGTACTTC; CDR3aa: CATYEQYF
j_gene: TRBJ2-5; v_gene: TRBV20-1; len: 16; abundance: many; d_gene: -; CDR3nt: TGCAGTGCTAGGGGCCTAGCGGGACAGGTCCAAGAGACCCAGTACTTC; CDR3aa: CSARGLAGQVQETQYF
j_gene: TRBJ2-3; v_gene: TRBV7-4; len: 13; abundance: few; d_gene: -; CDR3nt: TGTGCCAGCAGTAGACGGCTTACAGATACGCAGTATTTT; CDR3aa: CASSRRLTDTQYF
j_gene: TRBJ2-1; v_gene: TRBV20-1; len: 14; abundance: few; d_gene: TRBD2; CDR3nt: TGCAGTGCTACTCTAGCGGGACTCTACAATGAGCAGTTCTTC; CDR3aa: CSATLAGLYNEQFF
j_gene: TRBJ1-6; v_gene: TRBV20-1; len: 14; abundance: -; d_gene: TRBD1; CDR3nt: TGCAGTGCTAGGGGGACAGGGGGTTATTCACCCCTCCACTTT; CDR3aa: CSARGTGGYSPLHF
j_gene: TRBJ2-7; v_gene: TRBV15; len: 13; abundance: -; d_gene: -; CDR3nt: TGTGCCACCAGCATACCCACGAAAAACGAGCAGTACTTC; CDR3aa: CATSIPTKNEQYF
j_gene: TRBJ2-1; v_gene: TRBV25-1; len: 15; abundance: -; d_gene: TRBD1; CDR3nt: TGTGCCAGCAGTGAACAGACAGGGGTCGACAATGAGCAGTTCTTC; CDR3aa: CASSEQTGVDNEQFF
j_gene: TRBJ1-1; v_gene: TRBV5-1; len: 15; abundance: -; d_gene: TRBD1; CDR3nt: TGCGCCAGCAGCCGCAGAAGACAGGGAAACACTGAAGCTTTCTTT; CDR3aa: CASSRRRQGNTEAFF
j_gene: TRBJ1-2; v_gene: TRBV12-3/TRBV12-4; len: 14; abundance: -; d_gene: TRBD1; CDR3nt: TGTGCCAGCAGCCTGCCGGGACAGCGCTATGGCTACACCTTC; CDR3aa: CASSLPGQRYGYTF
j_gene: TRBJ2-1; v_gene: TRBV9; len: 14; abundance: -; d_gene: -; CDR3nt: TGTGCCAGCAGCGTAGCTGACTACGGGGATGAGCAGTTCTTC; CDR3aa: CASSVADYGDEQFF
j_gene: TRBJ2-7; v_gene: TRBV30; len: 14; abundance: -; d_gene: TRBD2; CDR3nt: TGTGCCTGGAGGAGGAACGGGAGGTCCTACGAGCAGTACTTC; CDR3aa: CAWRRNGRSYEQYF
j_gene: TRBJ2-2; v_gene: TRBV5-1; len: 13; abundance: many; d_gene: -; CDR3nt: TGCGCCAGCAGCCCAGGGGACACCGGGGAGCTGTTTTTT; CDR3aa: CASSPGDTGELFF
j_gene: TRBJ2-1; v_gene: TRBV20-1; len: 16; abundance: many; d_gene: TRBD2; CDR3nt: TGCAGTGCTAGAGATTGGGCTAGCGGGAGTCGTGGTGAGCAGTTCTTC; CDR3aa: CSARDWASGSRGEQFF
j_gene: TRBJ2-7; v_gene: TRBV20-1; len: 13; abundance: few; d_gene: -; CDR3nt: TGCAGTGCCACCGGGACGACGGCCTACGAGCAGTACTTC; CDR3aa: CSATGTTAYEQYF
j_gene: TRBJ1-2; v_gene: TRBV20-1; len: 13; abundance: -; d_gene: -; CDR3nt: TGCAGTGCTAGTCAGGGGATTAGCTATGGCTACACCTTC; CDR3aa: CSASQGISYGYTF
j_gene: TRBJ2-7; v_gene: TRBV7-2; len: 15; abundance: many; d_gene: -; CDR3nt: TGTGCCAGCAGCTTAGCTGGGCTAGGCTGGAACGAGCAGTACTTC; CDR3aa: CASSLAGLGWNEQYF
j_gene: TRBJ2-3; v_gene: TRBV19; len: 15; abundance: -; d_gene: TRBD1; CDR3nt: TGTGCCAGTAGTTCCCGACAGGGTTCGACCGATACGCAGTATTTT; CDR3aa: CASSSRQGSTDTQYF
j_gene: TRBJ2-3; v_gene: TRBV9; len: 16; abundance: few; d_gene: -; CDR3nt: TGTGCCAGCAGCGTAGGTCAGGGCTTACTAGCAGATACGCAGTGTTTT; CDR3aa: CASSVGQGLLADTQCF
j_gene: TRBJ1-4; v_gene: TRBV7-9; len: 18; abundance: few; d_gene: TRBD1; CDR3nt: TGTGCCAGCAGCTCACAACAGGGGGCCCCTACTCCGAATGAAAAACTGTTTTTT; CDR3aa: CASSSQQGAPTPNEKLFF
j_gene: TRBJ1-5; v_gene: TRBV20-1; len: 14; abundance: many; d_gene: TRBD1; CDR3nt: TGCAGTGCTAGCCGGGACAGGGCCAATCAGCCCCAGCATTTT; CDR3aa: CSASRDRANQPQHF
j_gene: TRBJ2-2; v_gene: TRBV29-1; len: 15; abundance: many; d_gene: -; CDR3nt: TGCAGCGTAGAAATACAGGGACAGAACACCGGGGAGCTGTTTTTT; CDR3aa: CSVEIQGQNTGELFF
j_gene: TRBJ1-1; v_gene: TRBV29-1; len: 13; abundance: medium-sized; d_gene: -; CDR3nt: TGCAGCGTATCCCCGACAGGGAACACTGAAGCTTTCTTT; CDR3aa: CSVSPTGNTEAFF
j_gene: TRBJ2-7; v_gene: TRBV28; len: 14; abundance: many; d_gene: -; CDR3nt: TGTGCCAGCAGTTTGGGGGCTCTCGGCTACGAGCAGTACTTC; CDR3aa: CASSLGALGYEQYF
j_gene: TRBJ1-1; v_gene: TRBV7-6; len: 12; abundance: -; d_gene: TRBD1; CDR3nt: TGTGCCAGCAGCTCGACGGACAGGCACGCTTTCTTT; CDR3aa: CASSSTDRHAFF
j_gene: TRBJ2-7; v_gene: TRBV20-1; len: 14; abundance: -; d_gene: TRBD1; CDR3nt: TGCAGTGCTAGTCGAGGACAGGGGCCGTACGAGCAGTACTTC; CDR3aa: CSASRGQGPYEQYF
j_gene: TRBJ1-2; v_gene: TRBV7-9; len: 13; abundance: -; d_gene: TRBD1; CDR3nt: TGTGCCAGCACCAGGACAGGGCTAGATGGCTACACCTTC; CDR3aa: CASTRTGLDGYTF
j_gene: TRBJ1-6; v_gene: TRBV5-1; len: 15; abundance: -; d_gene: -; CDR3nt: TGCGCCAGCAGGGGACCCGGGGAGAATAATTCACCCCTCCACTTT; CDR3aa: CASRGPGENNSPLHF
j_gene: TRBJ2-7; v_gene: TRBV7-9; len: 14; abundance: -; d_gene: TRBD1; CDR3nt: TGTGCCAGCAGCCTGGGACAGGGGTGTCACGAGCAGTACTTC; CDR3aa: CASSLGQGCHEQYF
j_gene: TRBJ2-7; v_gene: TRBV20-1; len: 13; abundance: many; d_gene: TRBD2; CDR3nt: TGCAGTGCTAGCCCTAGCGGCTCCTACGAGCAGTACTTC; CDR3aa: CSASPSGSYEQYF
j_gene: TRBJ2-1; v_gene: TRBV7-9; len: 16; abundance: -; d_gene: TRBD2; CDR3nt: TGTGCCAGCAGCCCTCAGGCTAGCGGGAGGGCCAGTGAGCAGTTCTTC; CDR3aa: CASSPQASGRASEQFF
j_gene: TRBJ2-1; v_gene: TRBV29-1; len: 15; abundance: -; d_gene: TRBD2; CDR3nt: TGCAGCGTTCCAGCGATAGCGGGGGGGCGCAATGAGCAGTTCTTC; CDR3aa: CSVPAIAGGRNEQFF
j_gene: TRBJ2-5; v_gene: TRBV4-3; len: 17; abundance: -; d_gene: TRBD2; CDR3nt: TGCGCCAGCAGCCATTCCGAGACTAGCGGGGGGCAAGAGACCCTGTACTTC; CDR3aa: CASSHSETSGGQETLYF
j_gene: TRBJ2-3; v_gene: TRBV12-5; len: 15; abundance: -; d_gene: TRBD1; CDR3nt: TGTGCTAGTGGTACCCGGACAGGTACGGGAGATACGCAGTATTTT; CDR3aa: CASGTRTGTGDTQYF
j_gene: TRBJ1-1; v_gene: TRBV5-1; len: 15; abundance: -; d_gene: -; CDR3nt: TGCGCCAGCAGCTTGTCCCAGGGGTCGAACACTGAAGCTTTCTTT; CDR3aa: CASSLSQGSNTEAFF
j_gene: TRBJ1-5; v_gene: TRBV9; len: 13; abundance: many; d_gene: -; CDR3nt: TGTGCCAGCGGGGGTTGGAGCAATCAGCCCCAGCATTTT; CDR3aa: CASGGWSNQPQHF
j_gene: TRBJ2-4; v_gene: TRBV7-9; len: 14; abundance: -; d_gene: TRBD1; CDR3nt: TGTGCCAGCAGCAAGGGACAGGGGCAAAACATTCAGTACTTC; CDR3aa: CASSKGQGQNIQYF
j_gene: TRBJ1-5; v_gene: TRBV10-3; len: 15; abundance: many; d_gene: -; CDR3nt: TGTGCCATCAGTGAGGGGGAGGAGAGCAATCAGCCCCAGCATTTT; CDR3aa: CAISEGEESNQPQHF
j_gene: TRBJ2-7; v_gene: TRBV2; len: 14; abundance: -; d_gene: TRBD1; CDR3nt: TGTGCCAGCAGTGGACAGGGGATGGGTGGCGAGCAGTACTTC; CDR3aa: CASSGQGMGGEQYF
j_gene: TRBJ2-7; v_gene: TRBV20-1; len: 15; abundance: -; d_gene: TRBD2; CDR3nt: TGCAGTGCTAACCTACTAGCGGGGGACTCCTACGAGCAGTACTTC; CDR3aa: CSANLLAGDSYEQYF
j_gene: TRBJ2-3; v_gene: TRBV10-3; len: 14; abundance: -; d_gene: -; CDR3nt: TGTGCCATCAGTGTGACAAAAAGCACAGATACGCAGTATTTT; CDR3aa: CAISVTKSTDTQYF
j_gene: TRBJ2-1; v_gene: TRBV20-1; len: 14; abundance: -; d_gene: TRBD1; CDR3nt: TGCAGTGCTGGCACGGACAGGGAATACAATGAGCAGTTCTTC; CDR3aa: CSAGTDREYNEQFF
j_gene: TRBJ2-7; v_gene: TRBV7-6; len: 12; abundance: once; d_gene: TRBD2; CDR3nt: TGTGCCAGCGGGACTAACTCCTACGAGCAGTACTTC; CDR3aa: CASGTNSYEQYF
j_gene: TRBJ1-1; v_gene: TRBV19; len: 15; abundance: -; d_gene: TRBD1; CDR3nt: TGTGCCAGTAGGTCCCAGGGACAGGCGAACACTGAAGCTTTCTTT; CDR3aa: CASRSQGQANTEAFF
j_gene: TRBJ1-2; v_gene: TRBV6-2/TRBV6-3; len: 16; abundance: -; d_gene: TRBD1; CDR3nt: TGTGCCAGCAGTTACTTTATTGGCAGGGGGTACTATGGCTACACCTTC; CDR3aa: CASSYFIGRGYYGYTF
j_gene: TRBJ1-2; v_gene: TRBV2; len: 13; abundance: once; d_gene: -; CDR3nt: TGTGCCAGCATGCTAGCGGGAGACTATGGCTACACCTTC; CDR3aa: CASMLAGDYGYTF
j_gene: TRBJ2-7; v_gene: TRBV6-5; len: 15; abundance: many; d_gene: -; CDR3nt: TGTGCCAGCAGTTACGTTGGTTCAAACTCCTACGAGCAGTACTTC; CDR3aa: CASSYVGSNSYEQYF